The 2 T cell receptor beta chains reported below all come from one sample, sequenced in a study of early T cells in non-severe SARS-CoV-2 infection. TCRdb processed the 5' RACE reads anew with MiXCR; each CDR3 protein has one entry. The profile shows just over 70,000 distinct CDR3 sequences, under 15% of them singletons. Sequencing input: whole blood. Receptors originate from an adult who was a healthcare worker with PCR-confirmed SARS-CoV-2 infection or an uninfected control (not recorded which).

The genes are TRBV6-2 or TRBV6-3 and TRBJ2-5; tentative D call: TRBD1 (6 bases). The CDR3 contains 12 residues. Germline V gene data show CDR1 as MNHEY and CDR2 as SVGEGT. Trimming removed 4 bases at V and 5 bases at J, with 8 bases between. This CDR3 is CASSWDKETQYF. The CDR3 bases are TGTGCCAGCAGTTGGGACAAGGAGACCCAGTACTTC.

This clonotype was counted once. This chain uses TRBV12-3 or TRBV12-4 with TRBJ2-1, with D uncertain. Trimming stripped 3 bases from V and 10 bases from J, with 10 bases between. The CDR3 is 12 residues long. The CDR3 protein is CASSFVQAEQFF. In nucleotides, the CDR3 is TGTGCCAGCAGTTTCGTGCAGGCAGAGCAGTTCTTC.